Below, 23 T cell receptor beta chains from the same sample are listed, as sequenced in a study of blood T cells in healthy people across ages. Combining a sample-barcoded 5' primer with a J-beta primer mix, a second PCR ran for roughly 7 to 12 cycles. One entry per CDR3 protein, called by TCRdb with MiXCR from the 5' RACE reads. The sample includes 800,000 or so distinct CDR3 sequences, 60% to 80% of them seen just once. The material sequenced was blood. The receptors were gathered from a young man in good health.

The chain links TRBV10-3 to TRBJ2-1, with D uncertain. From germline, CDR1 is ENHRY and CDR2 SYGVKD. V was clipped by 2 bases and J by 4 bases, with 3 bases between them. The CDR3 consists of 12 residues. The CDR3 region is CAISEVYNEQFF. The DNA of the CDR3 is TGTGCCATCAGTGAGGTATACAATGAGCAGTTCTTC.

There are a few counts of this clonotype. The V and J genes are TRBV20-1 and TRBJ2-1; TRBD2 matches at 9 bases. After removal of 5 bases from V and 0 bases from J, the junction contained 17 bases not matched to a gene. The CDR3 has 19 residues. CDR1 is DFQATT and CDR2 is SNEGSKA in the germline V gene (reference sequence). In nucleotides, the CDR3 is TGCAGTGCTCCGGAGATGGGGCTAGCGGGACACATCTCCTACAATGAGCAGTTCTTC. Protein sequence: CSAPEMGLAGHISYNEQFF.

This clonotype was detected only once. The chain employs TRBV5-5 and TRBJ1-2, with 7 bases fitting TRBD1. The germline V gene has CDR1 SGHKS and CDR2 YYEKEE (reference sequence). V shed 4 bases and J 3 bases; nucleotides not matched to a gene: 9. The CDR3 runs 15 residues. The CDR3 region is CASSADRESDYGYTF. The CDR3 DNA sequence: TGTGCCAGCAGCGCCGACAGGGAGAGTGACTATGGCTACACCTTC.

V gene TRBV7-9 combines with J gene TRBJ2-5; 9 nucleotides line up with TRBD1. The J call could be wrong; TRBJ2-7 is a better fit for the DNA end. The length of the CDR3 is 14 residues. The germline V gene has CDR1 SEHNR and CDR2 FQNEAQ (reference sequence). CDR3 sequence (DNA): TGTGCCAGCAGCCGTGGACAGGGGAGGGACGAGCAGTACTTC. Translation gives CASSRGQGRDEQYF.

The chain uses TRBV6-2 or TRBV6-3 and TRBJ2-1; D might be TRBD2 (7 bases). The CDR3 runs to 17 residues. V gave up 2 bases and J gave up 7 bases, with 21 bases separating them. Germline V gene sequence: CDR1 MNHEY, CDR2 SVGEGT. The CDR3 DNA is TGTGCCAGCAGTTACGGTCCGGTGGGGGGGCCGTGGAATGAGCAGTTCTTC. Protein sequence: CASSYGPVGGPWNEQFF.

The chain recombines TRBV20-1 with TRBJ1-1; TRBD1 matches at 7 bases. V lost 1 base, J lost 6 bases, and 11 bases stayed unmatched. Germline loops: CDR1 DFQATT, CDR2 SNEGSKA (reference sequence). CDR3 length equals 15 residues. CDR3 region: CSARGTTGRGAEAFF. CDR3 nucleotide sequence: TGCAGTGCTAGAGGAACGACAGGGAGGGGAGCTGAAGCTTTCTTT.

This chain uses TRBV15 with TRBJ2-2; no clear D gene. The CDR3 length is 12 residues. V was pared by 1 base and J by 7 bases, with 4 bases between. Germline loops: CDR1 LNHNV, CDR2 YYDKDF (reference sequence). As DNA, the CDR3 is TGTGCCACCAGCAGAGGGAACGGGGAGCTGTTTTTT. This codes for CATSRGNGELFF.

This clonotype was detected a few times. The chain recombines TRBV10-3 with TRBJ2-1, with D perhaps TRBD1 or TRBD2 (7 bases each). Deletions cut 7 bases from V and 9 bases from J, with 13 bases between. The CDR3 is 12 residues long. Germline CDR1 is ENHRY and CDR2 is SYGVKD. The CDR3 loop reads CAITQGGVEQFF. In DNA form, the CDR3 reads TGTGCCATCACCCAGGGGGGGGTTGAGCAGTTCTTC.

The CDR3 reads CASSSRDRVDHEQFF. For the CDR3, the DNA is TGTGCCAGCAGTTCCCGGGACAGGGTAGACCATGAGCAGTTCTTC. The genes are TRBV12-3 or TRBV12-4 and TRBJ2-1, with 9 bases fitting TRBD1. V lost 4 bases, J lost 8 bases, and 9 bases stayed unmatched. This CDR3 is built from 15 residues.

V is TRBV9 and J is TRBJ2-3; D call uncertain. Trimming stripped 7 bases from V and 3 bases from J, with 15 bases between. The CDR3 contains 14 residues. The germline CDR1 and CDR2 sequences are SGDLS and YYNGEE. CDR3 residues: CASAQGFGTDTQYF. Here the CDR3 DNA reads TGTGCCAGCGCACAAGGTTTTGGGACAGATACGCAGTATTTT. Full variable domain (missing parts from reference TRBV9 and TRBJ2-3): DSGVTQTPKHLITATGQRVTLRCSPRSGDLSVYWYQQSLDQGLQFLIQYYNGEERAKGNILERFSAQQFPDLHSELNLSSLELGDSALYFCASAQGFGTDTQYFGPGTRLTVL.

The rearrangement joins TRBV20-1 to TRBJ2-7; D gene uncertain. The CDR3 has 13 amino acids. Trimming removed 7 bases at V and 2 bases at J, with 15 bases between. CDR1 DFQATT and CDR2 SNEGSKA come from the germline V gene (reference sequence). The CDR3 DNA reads TGCAGTGTCAAGGCACACACCACCTACGAGCAGTACTTC. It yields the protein CSVKAHTTYEQYF.

The CDR3, as DNA: TGTGCCAGTAGTACCACCCTCCACGGGCCCACAGATACGCAGTATTTT. This sequence encodes CASSTTLHGPTDTQYF. The chain links TRBV19 to TRBJ2-3; no firm D call. The CDR3 is made up of 16 amino acids. V was trimmed by 4 bases and J by 2 bases, leaving 16 bases between them. Germline assignment: CDR1 LNHDA and CDR2 SQIVND (reference sequence).

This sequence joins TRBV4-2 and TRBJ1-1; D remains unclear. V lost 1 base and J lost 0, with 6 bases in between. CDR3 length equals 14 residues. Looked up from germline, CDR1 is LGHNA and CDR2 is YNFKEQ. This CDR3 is CASSQVIVNTEAFF. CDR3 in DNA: TGTGCCAGCAGCCAAGTTATAGTGAACACTGAAGCTTTCTTT.

In nucleotides, the CDR3 is TGTGCCTGGAGTGAGGGGGTACGAGGCGCGCAGTACTTC. It encodes CAWSEGVRGAQYF. The chain couples TRBV30 to TRBJ2-5; D is possibly TRBD1 (6 bases). V lost 1 base and J lost 11, with 17 bases in between. This CDR3 contains 13 residues. Germline values: CDR1 GTSNPN, CDR2 SVGIG (reference sequence). Variable domain in full (rest from reference TRBV30 and TRBJ2-5): SQTIHQWPATLVQPVGSPLSLECTVEGTSNPNLYWYRQAAGRGLQLLFYSVGIGQISSEVPQNLSASRPQDRQFILSSKKLLLSDSGFYLCAWSEGVRGAQYFGPGTRLLVL.

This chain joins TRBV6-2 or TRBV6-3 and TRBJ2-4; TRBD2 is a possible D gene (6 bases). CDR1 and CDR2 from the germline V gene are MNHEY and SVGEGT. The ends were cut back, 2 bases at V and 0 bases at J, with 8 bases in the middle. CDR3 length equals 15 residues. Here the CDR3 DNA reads TGTGCCAGCAGTTACCTCGGGAGAGCCAAAAACATTCAGTACTTC. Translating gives CASSYLGRAKNIQYF.

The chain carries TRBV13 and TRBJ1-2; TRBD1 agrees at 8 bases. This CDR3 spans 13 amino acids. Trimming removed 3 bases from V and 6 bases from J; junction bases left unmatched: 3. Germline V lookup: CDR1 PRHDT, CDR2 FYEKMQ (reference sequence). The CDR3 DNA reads TGTGCCAGCAGCTTCGTCAGGGGGCATGGCTACACCTTC. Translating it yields CASSFVRGHGYTF.

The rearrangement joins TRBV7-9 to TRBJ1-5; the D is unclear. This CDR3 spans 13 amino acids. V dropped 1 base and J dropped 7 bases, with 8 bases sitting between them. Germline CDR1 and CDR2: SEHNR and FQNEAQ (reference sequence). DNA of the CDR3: TGTGCCAGCAGCTTAGGAGTGGCGCAGCCCCAGCATTTT. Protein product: CASSLGVAQPQHF.

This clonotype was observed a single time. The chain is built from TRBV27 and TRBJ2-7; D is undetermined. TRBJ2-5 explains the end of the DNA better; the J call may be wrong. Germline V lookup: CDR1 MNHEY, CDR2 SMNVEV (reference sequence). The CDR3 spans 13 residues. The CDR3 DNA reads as TGTGCCAGCAGTGTACTCGGAGAGAAGACCCAGTACTTC. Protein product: CASSVLGEKTQYF.

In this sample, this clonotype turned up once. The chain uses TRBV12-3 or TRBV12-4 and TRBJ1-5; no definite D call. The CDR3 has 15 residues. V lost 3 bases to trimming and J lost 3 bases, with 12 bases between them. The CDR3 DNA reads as TGTGCCAGCAGTTTGAGGCCACAGTCCAATCAGCCCCAGCATTTT. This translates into CASSLRPQSNQPQHF.

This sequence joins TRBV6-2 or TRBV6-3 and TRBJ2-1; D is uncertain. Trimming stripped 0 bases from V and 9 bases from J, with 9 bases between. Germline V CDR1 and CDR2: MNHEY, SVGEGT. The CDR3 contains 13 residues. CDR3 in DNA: TGTGCCAGCAGTTACTCGTGGGTCAGTGAGCAGTTCTTC. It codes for CASSYSWVSEQFF.

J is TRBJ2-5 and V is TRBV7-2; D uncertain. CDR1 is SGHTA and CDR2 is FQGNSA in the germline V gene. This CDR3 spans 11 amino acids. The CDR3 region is CVSSREETQYF. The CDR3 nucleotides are TGTGTCAGTAGTAGGGAAGAGACCCAGTACTTC.

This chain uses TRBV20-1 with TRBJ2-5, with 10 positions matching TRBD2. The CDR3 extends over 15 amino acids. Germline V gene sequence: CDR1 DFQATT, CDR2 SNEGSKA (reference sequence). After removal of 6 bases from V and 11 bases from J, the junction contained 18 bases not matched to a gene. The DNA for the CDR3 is TGCAGTGCCATCCGCCCTAGCGGGGGCCAGGGGGAGCAGTACTTC. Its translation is CSAIRPSGGQGEQYF.

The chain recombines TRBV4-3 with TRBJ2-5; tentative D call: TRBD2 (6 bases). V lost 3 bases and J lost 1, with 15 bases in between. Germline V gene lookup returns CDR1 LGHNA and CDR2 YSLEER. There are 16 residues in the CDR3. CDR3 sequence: CASSQGNGGSQETQYF. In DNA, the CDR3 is TGCGCCAGCAGCCAGGGGAACGGAGGGTCCCAAGAGACCCAGTACTTC.